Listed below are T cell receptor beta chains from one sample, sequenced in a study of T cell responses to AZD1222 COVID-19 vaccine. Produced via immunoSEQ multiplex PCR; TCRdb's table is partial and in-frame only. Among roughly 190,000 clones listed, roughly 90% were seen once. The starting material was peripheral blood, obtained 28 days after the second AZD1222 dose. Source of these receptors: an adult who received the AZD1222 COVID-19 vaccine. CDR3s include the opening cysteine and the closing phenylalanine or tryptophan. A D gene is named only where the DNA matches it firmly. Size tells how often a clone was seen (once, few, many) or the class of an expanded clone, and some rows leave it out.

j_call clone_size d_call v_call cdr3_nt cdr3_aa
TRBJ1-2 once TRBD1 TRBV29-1 TGCAGCGTTCCGGGACAGGGCGTTGGCTACACCTTC CSVPGQGVGYTF
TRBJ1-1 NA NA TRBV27 TGTGCCAGCAGTTTACACGGGGCCATTGGGACTGAAGCTTTCTTT CASSLHGAIGTEAFF
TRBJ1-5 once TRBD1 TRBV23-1 TGCGCCAGCACAGGGACAGGGAGGCAGCCCCAGCATTTT CASTGTGRQPQHF
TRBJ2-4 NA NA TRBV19 TGTGCCAGTAGTATAGGGGACATCCTAGCCAAAAACATTCAGTACTTC CASSIGDILAKNIQYF
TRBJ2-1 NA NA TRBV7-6 TGTGCCAGCAGCTTAGGAGGTTCCGCCCTCAGGTCTGAGCAGTTCTTC CASSLGGSALRSEQFF
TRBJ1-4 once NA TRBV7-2 TGTGCCAGCTGCTTAGGGACACGGCGGGGGGAAAAACTGTTTTTT CASCLGTRRGEKLFF
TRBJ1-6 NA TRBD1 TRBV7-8 TGTGCCAGCAGCTTAAAGGCAGGGGGAAATTCACCCCTCCACTTT CASSLKAGGNSPLHF
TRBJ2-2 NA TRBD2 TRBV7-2 TGTGCCAGCAGCTTATCTAGCGGGGGGAGAACCGGGGAGCTGTTTTTT CASSLSSGGRTGELFF
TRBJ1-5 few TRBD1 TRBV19 TGTGCCAGTAGTGACAGGGGATATAGCAATCAGCCCCAGCATTTT CASSDRGYSNQPQHF
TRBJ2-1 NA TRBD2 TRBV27 TGTGCCAGCAGTTTATTTGGGTTAGCGGGGTACAATGAGCAGTTCTTC CASSLFGLAGYNEQFF
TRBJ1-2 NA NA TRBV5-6 TGTGCCAGCAGCTTGGTTCAGGGTGGCTACACCTTC CASSLVQGGYTF
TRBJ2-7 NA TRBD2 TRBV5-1 TGCGCCAGCAGCTTTACTAGCGGGATCTCCTACGAGCAGTACTTC CASSFTSGISYEQYF
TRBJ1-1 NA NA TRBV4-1 TGCGCCAGCAGCCCTCGGGCGGCGAGGAGCACTGAAGCTTTCTTT CASSPRAARSTEAFF
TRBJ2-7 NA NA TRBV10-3 TGTGCCATCAGTGAGGGAGGGACTTACGAGCAGTACTTC CAISEGGTYEQYF
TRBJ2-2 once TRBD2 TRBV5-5 TGTGCCAGCAGCTTGGTTCTAGCGGGAGCCGACACCGGGGAGCTGTTTTTT CASSLVLAGADTGELFF
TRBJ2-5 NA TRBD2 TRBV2 TGTGCCAGCAGTGAGGAGAGCGGGAGGGCAAAGACCCAGTACTTC CASSEESGRAKTQYF
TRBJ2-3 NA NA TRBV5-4 TGTGCCAGCAGCTTGAGGGGCGGGGCAGGGGTGCCAGATACGCAGTATTTT CASSLRGGAGVPDTQYF
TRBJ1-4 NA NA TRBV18 TGTGCCAGCTCACCACTTTCCGGATTTGAAAAACTGTTTTTT CASSPLSGFEKLFF
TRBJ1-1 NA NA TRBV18 TGTGCCAGCTCACCCGGCCTGGGTTACACTGAAGCTTTCTTT CASSPGLGYTEAFF
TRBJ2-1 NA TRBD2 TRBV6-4 TGTGCCAGCAGTGGAAGCGGGACTAGCGGTCACAATGAGCAGTTCTTC CASSGSGTSGHNEQFF
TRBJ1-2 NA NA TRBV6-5 TGTGCCAGCAGTTTGACAGCCGCACCTAACTATGGCTACACCTTC CASSLTAAPNYGYTF
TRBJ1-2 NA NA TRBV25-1 TGTGCCAGCAGTGATCAGGACGGCTACTATGGCTACACCTTC CASSDQDGYYGYTF
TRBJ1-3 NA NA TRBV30 TGTGCCTGGAGTGTGACCAGGCAATATGGAAACACCATATATTTT CAWSVTRQYGNTIYF
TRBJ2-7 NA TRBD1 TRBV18 TGTGCCAGCTCACGGCAGGGGGACTACGAGCAGTACTTC CASSRQGDYEQYF
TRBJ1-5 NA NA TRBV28 TGTGCTAGCAGCCGGGGGCAGCAGCCCCAGCATTTT CASSRGQQPQHF
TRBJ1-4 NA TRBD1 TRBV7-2 TGTGCCAGCAGCTCGGGGACAGGGAGGAATGAAAAACTGTTTTTT CASSSGTGRNEKLFF
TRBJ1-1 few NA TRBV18 TGTGCCAGCTCACTCTCTCCGATGAACACTGAAGCTTTCTTT CASSLSPMNTEAFF
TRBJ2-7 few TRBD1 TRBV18 TGTGCCAGCTCACGGGACAGTTCCTACGAGCAGTACTTC CASSRDSSYEQYF
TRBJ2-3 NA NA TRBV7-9 TGTGCCAGCAGCTTCGGAATTCAGGGTGTAGGAGCAGATACGCAGTATTTT CASSFGIQGVGADTQYF
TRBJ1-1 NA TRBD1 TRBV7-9 TGTGCCAGCAGCGCACACAGGGGGGTCACTGAAGCTTTCTTT CASSAHRGVTEAFF
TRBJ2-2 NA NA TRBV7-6 TGTGCCAGCAGTCCCACAGGGACGGGCACCGGGGAGCTGTTTTTT CASSPTGTGTGELFF